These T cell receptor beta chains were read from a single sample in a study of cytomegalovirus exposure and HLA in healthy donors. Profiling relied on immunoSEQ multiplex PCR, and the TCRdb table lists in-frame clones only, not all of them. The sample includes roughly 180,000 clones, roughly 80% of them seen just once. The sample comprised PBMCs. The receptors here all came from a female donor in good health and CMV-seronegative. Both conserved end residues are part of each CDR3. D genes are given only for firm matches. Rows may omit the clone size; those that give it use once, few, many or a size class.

TGTGCCAGCAGCTCCTGGGGGGGTTGGGATCAGCCCCAGCATTTT | CASSSWGGWDQPQHF | TRBJ1-5 | NA | NA | 15 | TRBV9
TGTGCCAGCAGTCTATCGGGGTCCAATCAGCCCCAGCATTTT | CASSLSGSNQPQHF | TRBJ1-5 | NA | few | 14 | TRBV25-1
TGTGCCAGCAGTCTTCTAGCGGGGGGGCCGTCCACCGGGGAGCTGTTTTTT | CASSLLAGGPSTGELFF | TRBJ2-2 | TRBD2 | NA | 17 | TRBV2
TGTGCCAGCAGCTACCTCCTGGGTCGGGGTCCTGGAAACACCATATATTTT | CASSYLLGRGPGNTIYF | TRBJ1-3 | NA | once | 17 | TRBV7-9
TGTGCCAGCAGTTACTCAACCGGGACCTACGAGCAGTACTTC | CASSYSTGTYEQYF | TRBJ2-7 | NA | NA | 14 | TRBV6-5
TGTGCCAGCAGCTTAGAAGTCGGACAGGGGACGGGGACCCAGTACTTC | CASSLEVGQGTGTQYF | TRBJ2-5 | TRBD1 | NA | 16 | TRBV11-1
TGTTCCATTACGTACCCGGGAGATACGCAGTATTTT | CSITYPGDTQYF | TRBJ2-3 | NA | NA | 12 | TRBV7-9
TGCGCCAGCAGCGCCGGACAAACCTATGGCTACACCTTC | CASSAGQTYGYTF | TRBJ1-2 | NA | NA | 13 | TRBV5-1
TGCGCCAGCAGCCGGGGACAGGGGAACACTGAAGCTTTCTTT | CASSRGQGNTEAFF | TRBJ1-1 | TRBD1 | NA | 14 | TRBV5-1
TGTGCCAGTAGCTCAGGTCTCTCCTACGAGCAGTACTTC | CASSSGLSYEQYF | TRBJ2-7 | NA | NA | 13 | TRBV19
TGTGCCAGCAGTTACTCCGGGACTAGCGGCCAAGAGACCCAGTACTTC | CASSYSGTSGQETQYF | TRBJ2-5 | TRBD2 | NA | 16 | TRBV6-5
TGTGCCAGCAGCTTCGACAGGCAGACCTACAATGAGCAGTTCTTC | CASSFDRQTYNEQFF | TRBJ2-1 | NA | once | 15 | TRBV11-3
TGTGCCAGCAGTCGAGAGACTAGCGCTTCAGATACGCAGTATTTT | CASSRETSASDTQYF | TRBJ2-3 | TRBD2 | NA | 15 | TRBV6-1
TGCGCCAGCAGCCAAGTTAGGGGGATACAGTTCTTC | CASSQVRGIQFF | TRBJ2-1 | NA | NA | 12 | TRBV4-1
TGTGCCAGCAGTGAAGGTGCTTGGACAGGGAAAAATGAGCAGTTCTTC | CASSEGAWTGKNEQFF | TRBJ2-1 | TRBD1 | NA | 16 | TRBV6-1
TGTGCCAGCATTAGCCGGGACAGCCTCCGAGAGACCCAGTACTTC | CASISRDSLRETQYF | TRBJ2-5 | TRBD1 | NA | 15 | TRBV6-1
TGTGCCAGCAGCCAAGTCCCGGCTAGCGGGGGGGCGAAGACCCAGTACTTC | CASSQVPASGGAKTQYF | TRBJ2-5 | TRBD2 | NA | 17 | TRBV4-2
TGTGCCACCAGCAGAGATCTAGCGGGAGTGTTCGAGCAGTACTTC | CATSRDLAGVFEQYF | TRBJ2-7 | TRBD2 | few | 15 | TRBV15
TGCGCCAGCAGCCAAGGAAACAATTACGAGCAGTACTTC | CASSQGNNYEQYF | TRBJ2-7 | NA | NA | 13 | TRBV4-1
TGTGCCACCAGCAGAGTGTTCATAGAACCGGGTCACAATTGGGAGACCCAGTACTTC | CATSRVFIEPGHNWETQYF | TRBJ2-5 | NA | NA | 19 | TRBV15
TGTGCCAGCAGCCAAGATCTCGGGTCACGGGGCTACACCTTC | CASSQDLGSRGYTF | TRBJ1-2 | NA | NA | 14 | TRBV4-2
TGTGCCAGCAGCGACATTGGAGAGACCCAGTACTTC | CASSDIGETQYF | TRBJ2-5 | NA | NA | 12 | TRBV14
TGTGCCAGCTCCGACTCCGGGACAGGGGGCTTCGGGGAGACCCAGTACTTC | CASSDSGTGGFGETQYF | TRBJ2-5 | TRBD1 | few | 17 | TRBV18
TGTTCCAGCAGCTTAGCCCCTTTGTCAGATACGCAGTATTTT | CSSSLAPLSDTQYF | TRBJ2-3 | NA | NA | 14 | TRBV7-9
TGTGCCAGCAGCTCTACAGGGTTCGGGGGCTACACCTTC | CASSSTGFGGYTF | TRBJ1-2 | NA | NA | 13 | TRBV5-4
TGTGCCAGCACTCGAGGGCTCGGCCCCTACGAGCAGTACTTC | CASTRGLGPYEQYF | TRBJ2-7 | NA | NA | 14 | TRBV2
TGTGCCAGCAGCTTAGATGGAACAGGGAGTAATGAAAAACTGTTTTTT | CASSLDGTGSNEKLFF | TRBJ1-4 | NA | once | 16 | TRBV7-9
TGTGCCTGGAGTCCAGGGGGCAAGGTCAATGAGCAGTTCTTC | CAWSPGGKVNEQFF | TRBJ2-1 | TRBD1 | NA | 14 | TRBV30
TGTGCCAGCAGCTTAGGTGCGGGGGGAAAACTGTTTTTT | CASSLGAGGKLFF | TRBJ1-4 | NA | NA | 13 | TRBV13
TGTGCCAGCAGTTATTGGGGACTAGCGGGGGGGGCCGGTTGCAATGAGCAGTTCTTC | CASSYWGLAGGAGCNEQFF | TRBJ2-1 | TRBD2 | NA | 19 | TRBV6-8
TGTGCCAGCAGCTTAGATCTGCCAGGGGGCCCTGTGAACACTGAAGCTTTCTTT | CASSLDLPGGPVNTEAFF | TRBJ1-1 | TRBD1 | NA | 18 | TRBV11-3
TGTGCCAGCAGCTTATCCAACGCCGGGACAGGACTTGGCTACACCTTC | CASSLSNAGTGLGYTF | TRBJ1-2 | TRBD1 | NA | 16 | TRBV11-2
TGTGCCAGCAACGGGGTGAACACTGAAGCTTTCTTT | CASNGVNTEAFF | TRBJ1-1 | NA | NA | 12 | TRBV28
TGTGCCAGCAGCCCTAGCTTGGCAAGGGAGTACGAGCAGTACTTC | CASSPSLAREYEQYF | TRBJ2-7 | NA | once | 15 | TRBV7-9
TGCGCCAGCAGCCAAGCCCAGGGGGCAGGGGGCTACACCTTC | CASSQAQGAGGYTF | TRBJ1-2 | TRBD1 | NA | 14 | TRBV4-3
TGTGCCTGGGCTACAGGGCCTAGCAATCAGCCCCAGCATTTT | CAWATGPSNQPQHF | TRBJ1-5 | NA | NA | 14 | TRBV30
TGCGCCAGCAGTTCTATTCCGGGACAGGTTTCCTACGAGCAGTACTTC | CASSSIPGQVSYEQYF | TRBJ2-7 | TRBD1 | NA | 16 | TRBV5-1
TGTGCCAGCAGCGCCGGAGAGACCCAGTACTTC | CASSAGETQYF | TRBJ2-5 | NA | NA | 11 | TRBV7-6
TGTGCCTGGAGTGGGGGGGACAGAACGAATTCACCCCTCCACTTT | CAWSGGDRTNSPLHF | TRBJ1-6 | TRBD1 | NA | 15 | TRBV30
TGTGCCAGTAGTATTGCGGCCACAGATACGCAGTATTTT | CASSIAATDTQYF | TRBJ2-3 | NA | NA | 13 | TRBV19
TGTGCCAGCAGCGCGTCTAGCGACTACAATGAGCAGTTCTTC | CASSASSDYNEQFF | TRBJ2-1 | NA | NA | 14 | TRBV9
TGTGCCAGCAGCTTGGTAGGTTTTACAGGCTTGGGGCAGTTCTTC | CASSLVGFTGLGQFF | TRBJ2-1 | NA | once | 15 | TRBV5-4
TGTGCCAGCAGCCTTCTAGCGGGGGTATACAATGAGCAGTTCTTC | CASSLLAGVYNEQFF | TRBJ2-1 | TRBD2 | NA | 15 | TRBV7-3
TGTGCCAGCAGTGAATCGGGGGGCCGGGGTGAGACCCAGTACTTC | CASSESGGRGETQYF | TRBJ2-5 | NA | NA | 15 | TRBV2
TGTGCCAGCAGCGTAGCTGGGCCTTACAATGAGCAGTTCTTC | CASSVAGPYNEQFF | TRBJ2-1 | NA | NA | 14 | TRBV9
TGTGCCAGCAGTCTCCTTACAGTGAGCACAGATACGCAGTATTTT | CASSLLTVSTDTQYF | TRBJ2-3 | NA | few | 15 | TRBV28
TGTGCCAGCACTGCGGGAATTGATTTGTACGCCTACAATGAGCAGTTCTTC | CASTAGIDLYAYNEQFF | TRBJ2-1 | NA | NA | 17 | TRBV28
TGTGCCAGCAGCCAAGGGCGGGCCCTTTCCTACAATGAGCAGTTCTTC | CASSQGRALSYNEQFF | TRBJ2-1 | NA | NA | 16 | TRBV7-2
TGTGCCAGCAGTTACTCAGGGGGCGAGGGTCAGCCCCAGCATTTT | CASSYSGGEGQPQHF | TRBJ1-5 | TRBD1 | NA | 15 | TRBV6-5
TGTGCCAGCAGCCCGGGGGGCGGCTCCTACAATGAGCAGTTCTTC | CASSPGGGSYNEQFF | TRBJ2-1 | NA | NA | 15 | TRBV9
TGTGCCTGGAGTCCGAGACTAGCGGGGATTACCTACGAGCAGTACTTC | CAWSPRLAGITYEQYF | TRBJ2-7 | TRBD2 | few | 16 | TRBV30
TGTGCCAGCTCACCACTCTCCTGGAAGAGAGGGAGCACAGATACGCAGTATTTT | CASSPLSWKRGSTDTQYF | TRBJ2-3 | NA | few | 18 | TRBV18
TGTGCCAGCTCACCATGGCGGGACTACAATGAGCAGTTCTTC | CASSPWRDYNEQFF | TRBJ2-1 | NA | NA | 14 | TRBV18
TGTGCCAGCAGCTTAATCCTGCAGGATGAGCAGTTCTTC | CASSLILQDEQFF | TRBJ2-1 | NA | NA | 13 | TRBV7-3
TGTGCCAGCAGCGCCTCGACTTCCACCATTTACGAGCAGTACTTC | CASSASTSTIYEQYF | TRBJ2-7 | NA | few | 15 | TRBV9
TGTGCCAGCAGCTGGGGACTAGCGGGCCGTGCCGATACGCAGTATTTT | CASSWGLAGRADTQYF | TRBJ2-3 | TRBD2 | NA | 16 | TRBV11-2
TGTGCCAGCATTAACAGGGGATATTCTGGAAACACCATATATTTT | CASINRGYSGNTIYF | TRBJ1-3 | TRBD1 | NA | 15 | TRBV27
TGTGCCAGCAGTAGAACCCTAGGGGGCACAGATACGCAGTATTTT | CASSRTLGGTDTQYF | TRBJ2-3 | NA | NA | 15 | TRBV6-1
TGTGCCAGCAGCTTAGATGGGAGCATTACGGCTTTCTTT | CASSLDGSITAFF | TRBJ1-1 | NA | NA | 13 | TRBV11-2